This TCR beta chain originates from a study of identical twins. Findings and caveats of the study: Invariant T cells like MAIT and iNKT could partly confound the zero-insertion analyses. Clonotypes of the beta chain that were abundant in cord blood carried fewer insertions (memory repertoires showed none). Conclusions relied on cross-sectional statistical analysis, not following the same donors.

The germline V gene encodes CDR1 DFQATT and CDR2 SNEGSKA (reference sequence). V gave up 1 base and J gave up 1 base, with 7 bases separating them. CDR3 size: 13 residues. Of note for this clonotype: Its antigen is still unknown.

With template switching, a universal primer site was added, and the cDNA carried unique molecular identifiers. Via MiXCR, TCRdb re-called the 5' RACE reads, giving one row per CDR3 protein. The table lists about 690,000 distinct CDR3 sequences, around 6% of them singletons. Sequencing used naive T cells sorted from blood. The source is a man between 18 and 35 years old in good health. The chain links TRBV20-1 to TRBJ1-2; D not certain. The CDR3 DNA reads TGCAGTGCTAGAGGCTTTATTAACTATGGCTACACCTTC. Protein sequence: CSARGFINYGYTF.